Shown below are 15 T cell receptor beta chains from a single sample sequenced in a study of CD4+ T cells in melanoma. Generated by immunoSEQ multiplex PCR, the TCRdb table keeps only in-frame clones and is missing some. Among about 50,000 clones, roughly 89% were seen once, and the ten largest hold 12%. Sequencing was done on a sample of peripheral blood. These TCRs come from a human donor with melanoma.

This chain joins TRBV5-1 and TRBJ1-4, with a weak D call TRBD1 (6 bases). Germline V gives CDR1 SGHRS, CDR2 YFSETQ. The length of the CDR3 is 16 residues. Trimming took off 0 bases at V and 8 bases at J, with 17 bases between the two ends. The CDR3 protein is CASSLALGAQGEKLFF. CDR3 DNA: TGCGCCAGCAGCTTGGCTCTGGGGGCCCAAGGAGAAAAACTGTTTTTT.

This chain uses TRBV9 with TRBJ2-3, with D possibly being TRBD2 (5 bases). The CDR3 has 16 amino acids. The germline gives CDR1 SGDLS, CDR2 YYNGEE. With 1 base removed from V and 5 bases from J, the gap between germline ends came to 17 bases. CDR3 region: CASSVYGMSREDTQYF. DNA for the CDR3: TGTGCCAGCAGCGTATATGGGATGTCGAGGGAAGATACGCAGTATTTT.

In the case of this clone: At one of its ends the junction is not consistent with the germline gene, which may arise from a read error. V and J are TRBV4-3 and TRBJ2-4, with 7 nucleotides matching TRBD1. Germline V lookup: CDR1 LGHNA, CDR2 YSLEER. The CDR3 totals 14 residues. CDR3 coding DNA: TGCGCCAGCAGCCTACATCTGACAGGGTCGGTAGACCACTTC. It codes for CASSLHLTGSVDHF.

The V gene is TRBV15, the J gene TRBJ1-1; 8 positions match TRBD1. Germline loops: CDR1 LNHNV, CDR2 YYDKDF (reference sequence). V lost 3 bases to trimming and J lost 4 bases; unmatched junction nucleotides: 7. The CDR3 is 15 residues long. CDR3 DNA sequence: TGTGCCACCAGCAGGCAGGGGGCGTTCGGCACTGAAGCTTTCTTT. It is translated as CATSRQGAFGTEAFF.

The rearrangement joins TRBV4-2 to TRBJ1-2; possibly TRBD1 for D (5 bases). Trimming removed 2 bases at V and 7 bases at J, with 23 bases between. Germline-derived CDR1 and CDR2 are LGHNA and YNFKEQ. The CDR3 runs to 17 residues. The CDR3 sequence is CASSQLIEPGPGLGYTF. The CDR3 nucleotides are TGTGCCAGCAGCCAACTCATAGAACCGGGACCAGGGCTTGGCTACACCTTC.

CDR3 nucleotide sequence: TGCGCCAGCAGTTTCAGGGGGCCCGATGAAGCTTTCTTT. Protein sequence: CASSFRGPDEAFF. The gene calls are TRBV4-1 and TRBJ1-1; 8 nucleotides agree with TRBD1. Germline V gene lookup returns CDR1 MGHRA and CDR2 YSYEKL. The J segment lost 7 bases and the V segment lost 6 bases, leaving 7 bases of the junction unmatched. The CDR3 totals 13 residues.

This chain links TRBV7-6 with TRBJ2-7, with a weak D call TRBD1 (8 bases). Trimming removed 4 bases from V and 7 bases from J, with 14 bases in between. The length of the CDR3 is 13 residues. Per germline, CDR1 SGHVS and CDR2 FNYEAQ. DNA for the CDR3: TGTGCCAGCAGCTCCTACAGGGGGGGAGAGCAGTACTTC. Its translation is CASSSYRGGEQYF.

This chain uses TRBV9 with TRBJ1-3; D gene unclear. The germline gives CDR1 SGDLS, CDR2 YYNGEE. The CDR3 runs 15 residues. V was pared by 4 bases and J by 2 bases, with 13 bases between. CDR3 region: CASSPRVSAGNTIYF. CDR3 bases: TGTGCCAGCAGCCCGAGGGTTTCGGCTGGAAACACCATATATTTT. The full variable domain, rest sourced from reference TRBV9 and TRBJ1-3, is DSGVTQTPKHLITATGQRVTLRCSPRSGDLSVYWYQQSLDQGLQFLIQYYNGEERAKGNILERFSAQQFPDLHSELNLSSLELGDSALYFCASSPRVSAGNTIYFGEGSWLTVV.

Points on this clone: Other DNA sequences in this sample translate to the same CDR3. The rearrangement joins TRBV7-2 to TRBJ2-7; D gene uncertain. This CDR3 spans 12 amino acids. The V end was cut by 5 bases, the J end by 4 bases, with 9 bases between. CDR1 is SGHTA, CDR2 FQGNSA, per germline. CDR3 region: CASSPGGYEQYF. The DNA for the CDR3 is TGTGCCAGCAGCCCGGGTGGGTACGAGCAGTACTTC. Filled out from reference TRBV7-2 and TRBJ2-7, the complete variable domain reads GAGVSQSPSNKVTEKGKDVELRCDPISGHTALYWYRQSLGQGLEFLIYFQGNSAPDKSGLPSDRFSAERTGGSVSTLTIQRTQQEDSAVYLCASSPGGYEQYFGPGTRLTVT.

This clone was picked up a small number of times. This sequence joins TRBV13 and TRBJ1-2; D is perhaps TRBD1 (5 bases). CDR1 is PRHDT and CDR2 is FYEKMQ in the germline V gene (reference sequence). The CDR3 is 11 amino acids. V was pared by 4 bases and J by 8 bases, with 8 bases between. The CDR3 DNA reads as TGTGCCAGCAGCTGGGACGGGGGCTACACCTTC. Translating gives CASSWDGGYTF.

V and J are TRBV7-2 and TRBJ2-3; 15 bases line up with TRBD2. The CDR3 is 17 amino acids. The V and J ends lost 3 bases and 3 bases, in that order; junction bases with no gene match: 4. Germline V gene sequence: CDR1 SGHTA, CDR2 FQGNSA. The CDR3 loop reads CASSFGLAGGPTDTQYF. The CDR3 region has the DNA TGTGCCAGCAGCTTTGGACTAGCGGGGGGGCCTACAGATACGCAGTATTTT.

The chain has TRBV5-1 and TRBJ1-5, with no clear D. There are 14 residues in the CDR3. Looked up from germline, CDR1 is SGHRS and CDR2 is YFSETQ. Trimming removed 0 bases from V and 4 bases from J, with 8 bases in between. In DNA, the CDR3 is TGCGCCAGCAGCTTGGAGTCACCTAATCAGCCCCAGCATTTT. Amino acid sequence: CASSLESPNQPQHF.

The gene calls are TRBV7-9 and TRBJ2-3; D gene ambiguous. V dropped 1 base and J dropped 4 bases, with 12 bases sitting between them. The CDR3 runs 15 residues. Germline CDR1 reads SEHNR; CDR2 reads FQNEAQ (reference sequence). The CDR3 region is CASSLVLLDADTQYF. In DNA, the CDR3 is TGTGCCAGCAGCTTAGTCCTTCTCGACGCAGATACGCAGTATTTT.

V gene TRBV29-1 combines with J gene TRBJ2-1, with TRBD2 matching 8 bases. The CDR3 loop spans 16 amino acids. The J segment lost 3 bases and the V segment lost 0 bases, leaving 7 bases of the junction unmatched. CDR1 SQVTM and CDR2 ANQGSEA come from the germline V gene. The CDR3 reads CSVEDPGGSYYNEQFF. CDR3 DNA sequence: TGCAGCGTTGAAGATCCGGGAGGGTCGTACTACAATGAGCAGTTCTTC.

In DNA form, the CDR3 reads TGTGCCACCAGCAGAGGTGAACCTGATCAGCCCCAGCATTTT. Translation: CATSRGEPDQPQHF. The chain uses TRBV15 and TRBJ1-5; D is unclear. Trimming left V 1 base short and J 5 bases short, with 9 bases between. The CDR3 spans 14 residues. Germline loops: CDR1 LNHNV, CDR2 YYDKDF (reference sequence).